What follows is one T cell receptor (beta chain) and its context. Its antigen is unknown. The CDR3 has 15 amino acids. The V and J ends lost 0 bases and 7 bases, in that order; junction bases with no gene match: 10. The germline V gene encodes CDR1 SGHDT and CDR2 YYEEEE. Treatment of all HIV participants took place in the United States. The data originate from a study of long-term antiretroviral therapy in people with HIV. Study outcomes and limitations: Diversity went up after ART and still fell short of transplant donor controls.

An immunoSEQ assay, version v3.0, was performed at survey level. Assay used: immunoSEQ multiplex PCR; TCRdb lists only in-frame clones, some missing. This sample has roughly 30,000 clones, with 93% found just once. This clonotype was sampled from a woman in her thirties or forties with HIV. Sequences were derived from unsorted PBMCs, sampled around 6.5 years after starting antiretroviral therapy. The V gene is TRBV5-6, the J gene TRBJ2-7; 7 positions agree with TRBD1. In DNA, the CDR3 is TGTGCCAGCAGCTTGGGGGTGACAGGGTTCGGAGAGCAGTACTTC. Translated: CASSLGVTGFGEQYF.